The 18 T cell receptor beta chains given below trace back to one sample, sequenced in a study of cytomegalovirus exposure and HLA in healthy donors. Use of 60 Vbeta and 13 Jbeta primers characterized the PCR. Profiling relied on immunoSEQ multiplex PCR, and the TCRdb table lists in-frame clones only, not all of them. The sample consists of 87,000 or so clones, under 9% of them appearing once. Sequencing was done on a sample of PBMCs. The receptors stem from a man aged 50-60 years in good health and CMV-seronegative.

This clone turned up a few times. The rearrangement joins TRBV4-2 to TRBJ2-7, with 10 bases aligning to TRBD2. There are 15 residues in the CDR3. V lost 4 bases, J lost 0 bases, and 3 bases stayed unmatched. Germline CDR1 is LGHNA and CDR2 is YNFKEQ. CDR3 sequence: CASSPGTSASYEQYF. DNA for the CDR3: TGTGCCAGCAGCCCTGGGACTAGCGCCTCCTACGAGCAGTACTTC.

This chain connects TRBV28 to TRBJ2-1, with 9 bases that match TRBD2. V trimming: 3 bases; J trimming: 8 bases; junction bases outside the gene matches: 14. Germline CDR1 and CDR2: MDHEN and SYDVKM. CDR3 size: 17 residues. The CDR3, as DNA: TGTGCCAGCAGTTTGGCTAAAGGGCTAGCGGGAATGTATGAGCAGTTCTTC. The encoded protein is CASSLAKGLAGMYEQFF.

J is TRBJ2-3 and V is TRBV19; D is unclear. Germline CDR1 and CDR2: LNHDA and SQIVND (reference sequence). The CDR3 covers 15 residues. Trimming cost V 3 bases and J 0 bases, with 10 bases left between them. CDR3 loop: CASSILISSTDTQYF. Here the CDR3 DNA reads TGTGCCAGTAGTATTCTTATATCTAGCACAGATACGCAGTATTTT.

J is TRBJ2-1 and V is TRBV28; D possibly corresponds to TRBD1 (6 bases). Germline V CDR1 and CDR2: MDHEN, SYDVKM. Trimming removed 8 bases from V and 5 bases from J, with 16 bases in between. The CDR3 loop spans 14 amino acids. CDR3 region: CASGGQGRDNEQFF. CDR3 coding DNA: TGTGCCAGCGGAGGCCAGGGGCGAGACAATGAGCAGTTCTTC.

This clone was seen only once. V gene TRBV6-4 combines with J gene TRBJ2-5, with D possibly matching TRBD2 (5 bases). Germline V gene lookup returns CDR1 MRHNA and CDR2 SNTAGT. Between the trimmed V and J ends, which lost 4 bases and 1 base, there was a span of 7 bases. This CDR3 comprises 13 residues. The CDR3 DNA is TGTGCCAGCAGTGTGGACTCCCAAGAGACCCAGTACTTC. Translated, it gives CASSVDSQETQYF.

This clone was seen only a few times. The V call is TRBV10-3, the J call TRBJ1-2, with 7 bases aligning to TRBD1. Trimming at V came to 2 bases and at J to 4 bases, leaving 1 base not matched to a gene. The germline gives CDR1 ENHRY, CDR2 SYGVKD. The CDR3 spans 13 residues. The CDR3 region has the DNA TGTGCCATCAGTGAGCGGGACAGCTATGGCTACACCTTC. It is translated as CAISERDSYGYTF.

This rearrangement joins TRBV25-1 to TRBJ2-3; TRBD2 agrees at 12 bases. The CDR3 spans 15 residues. CDR1 MGHDK and CDR2 SYGVNS come from the germline V gene. V was clipped by 4 bases and J by 4 bases; unmatched bases: 3. CDR3 amino acids: CASSASSGGADTQYF. The DNA of the CDR3 is TGTGCCAGCAGTGCCTCTAGCGGGGGGGCAGATACGCAGTATTTT.

This clone was counted only a few times. The CDR3 DNA reads as TGTGCCAGTAGTACCTCAGGGGAAGAGACCCAGTACTTC. Translating it yields CASSTSGEETQYF. The chain recombines TRBV19 with TRBJ2-5, with a possible D match to TRBD1 (6 bases). CDR1 is LNHDA, CDR2 SQIVND, per germline (reference sequence). V dropped 4 bases and J dropped 3 bases, with 9 bases sitting between them. The CDR3 length is 13 residues.

The V call is TRBV2, the J call TRBJ2-5; a weak D match, TRBD2 (8 bases). The DNA matches TRBJ2-7 better at its end, which makes the J call doubtful. This CDR3 region has 17 residues. Per the germline V gene, CDR1 is SNHLY and CDR2 is FYNNEI. This CDR3 is CASVPGGLAGRTYEQYF. The CDR3 DNA is TGTGCCAGCGTCCCAGGGGGGCTAGCGGGTCGAACCTACGAGCAGTACTTC.

J is TRBJ1-1 and V is TRBV19, with TRBD1 identical over 9 bases. Germline V gives CDR1 LNHDA, CDR2 SQIVND (reference sequence). This CDR3 spans 13 amino acids. V shed 9 bases, J shed 4 bases, and the junction held 6 bases outside the gene matches. CDR3 coding DNA: TGTGCCAGCGCGGACAGGGGTGGCACTGAAGCTTTCTTT. Protein product: CASADRGGTEAFF.

This clone was detected only once. V is TRBV7-9 and J is TRBJ2-7; TRBD1 aligns across 11 bases. Trimming at V came to 5 bases and at J to 6 bases, leaving 9 bases not matched to a gene. Germline CDR1 SEHNR, CDR2 FQNEAQ (reference sequence). This CDR3 comprises 15 residues. DNA for the CDR3: TGTGCCAGCAGCAACGACGGGACAGGGGGGGGCGAGCAGTACTTC. Its translation is CASSNDGTGGGEQYF.

This clone was picked up a small number of times. The chain is built from TRBV28 and TRBJ2-3, with D possibly being TRBD1 (6 bases). This CDR3 is built from 14 residues. V was cut by 6 bases and J by 2 bases, with 12 bases left in between. The germline gives CDR1 MDHEN, CDR2 SYDVKM. The CDR3 reads CASRITGPTDTQYF. CDR3 nucleotides: TGTGCCAGCAGGATAACAGGGCCCACAGATACGCAGTATTTT.

The chain couples TRBV19 to TRBJ1-1, with 8 bases lining up with TRBD1. Trimming cost V 5 bases and J 8 bases; bases outside gene matches: 10. The CDR3 has 14 residues. Germline V gives CDR1 LNHDA, CDR2 SQIVND (reference sequence). The CDR3 DNA follows: TGTGCCAGTAGTCTTACACTGGGACAGGTAGAAGCTTTCTTT. It codes for CASSLTLGQVEAFF.

Here the CDR3 DNA reads TGTGCCAGCAGCAAGCTCGGACAGGTCCTATTCAACTACAATGAGCAGTTCTTC. As protein: CASSKLGQVLFNYNEQFF. This chain uses TRBV5-4 with TRBJ2-1; TRBD1 matches at 7 bases. J gave up 3 bases and V 4 bases, and 16 bases lay outside the gene matches. The CDR3 has 18 amino acids. CDR1 is SGHNT, CDR2 YYREEE, per germline (reference sequence).

The chain is built from TRBV28 and TRBJ1-5, with a possible D match to TRBD1 (5 bases). The CDR3 length is 17 residues. V lost 1 base, J lost 7 bases, and 20 bases lay in between. Germline CDR1 and CDR2: MDHEN and SYDVKM. CDR3 sequence: CASSLSLVARAGQPQHF. CDR3 coding DNA: TGTGCCAGCAGTTTATCCCTAGTTGCCAGGGCAGGGCAGCCCCAGCATTTT.

The rearrangement joins TRBV2 to TRBJ2-1; D gene ambiguous. This CDR3 has 11 residues. The V and J ends lost 4 bases and 7 bases respectively, with 5 bases between them. Germline V CDR1 and CDR2: SNHLY, FYNNEI. The CDR3 DNA is TGTGCCAGCAGTGGCGAAAATGAGCAGTTCTTC. As protein: CASSGENEQFF. Full variable domain (missing parts from reference TRBV2 and TRBJ2-1): EPEVTQTPSHQVTQMGQEVILRCVPISNHLYFYWYRQILGQKVEFLVSFYNNEISEKSEIFDDQFSVERPDGSNFTLKIRSTKLEDSAMYFCASSGENEQFFGPGTRLTVL.

The rearrangement uses TRBV7-9 and TRBJ1-6, with 11 positions matching TRBD1. Trimming cost V 4 bases and J 12 bases; bases outside gene matches: 11. CDR1 SEHNR and CDR2 FQNEAQ come from the germline V gene (reference sequence). The CDR3 totals 16 residues. CDR3 region: CASSSPRTGGIGPLHF. For the CDR3, the DNA is TGTGCCAGCAGCTCGCCCCGGACAGGGGGCATTGGACCCCTCCACTTT.

This clone was seen a handful of times. This sequence joins TRBV15 and TRBJ2-3, with 7 positions matching TRBD1. The CDR3 covers 17 residues. From germline, CDR1 is LNHNV and CDR2 YYDKDF (reference sequence). The J segment lost 2 bases and the V segment lost 2 bases, leaving 10 bases of the junction unmatched. CDR3 sequence: CATSRTKTGPPTDTQYF. In nucleotides, the CDR3 is TGTGCCACCAGCAGAACTAAGACAGGGCCACCCACAGATACGCAGTATTTT.